The sequence of this T cell receptor (beta chain) was determined in a study of OX40 agonist ivuxolimab in advanced cancers. In the study overall: Ivuxolimab was delivered to patients intravenously every 2 weeks at doses spanning 0.01 to 10 mg/kg. Participants, 82.7% male, averaged roughly 60 years of age, ranging from 23 to 79.

Comments on this clone: Its antigen is not identified.

J gave up 6 bases and V 5 bases, and 11 bases lay outside the gene matches. CDR1 and CDR2 (germline): SGHTA, FQGNSA. The CDR3 runs to 16 residues. This table comes from immunoSEQ multiplex PCR, and its TCRdb copy is limited to in-frame clones, with some not included. This table has approximately 50,000 clones, 80% appearing once. Notes on the study in general: The investigators did not determine what antigen specificity the expanded peripheral T cells had. With doses of 0.1-3.0 mg/kg, partial responders showed among the lowest clonal expansion.

The source of this sequence is an adult with an advanced solid tumor such as melanoma, head and neck, liver or kidney cancer. The material was CD4+ or CD8+ T cells sorted from blood, obtained in a trial of the OX40 agonist ivuxolimab. The rearrangement joins TRBV7-2 to TRBJ2-3; 10 positions match TRBD2. The DNA of the CDR3 is TGTGCCAGCAGCCTATCTAGCGGGGGCCAGCAGGATACGCAGTATTTT. Its translation is CASSLSSGGQQDTQYF.